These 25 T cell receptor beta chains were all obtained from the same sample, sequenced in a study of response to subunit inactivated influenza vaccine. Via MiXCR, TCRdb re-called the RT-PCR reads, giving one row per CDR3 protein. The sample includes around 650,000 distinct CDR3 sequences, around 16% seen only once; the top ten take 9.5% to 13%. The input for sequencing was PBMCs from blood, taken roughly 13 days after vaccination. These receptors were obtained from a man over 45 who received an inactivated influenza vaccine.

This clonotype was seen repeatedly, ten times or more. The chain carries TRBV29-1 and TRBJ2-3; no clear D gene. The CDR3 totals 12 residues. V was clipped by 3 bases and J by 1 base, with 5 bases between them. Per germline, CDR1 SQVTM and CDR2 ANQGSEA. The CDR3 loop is CSVEGGTDTQYF. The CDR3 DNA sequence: TGCAGCGTTGAGGGCGGCACAGATACGCAGTATTTT.

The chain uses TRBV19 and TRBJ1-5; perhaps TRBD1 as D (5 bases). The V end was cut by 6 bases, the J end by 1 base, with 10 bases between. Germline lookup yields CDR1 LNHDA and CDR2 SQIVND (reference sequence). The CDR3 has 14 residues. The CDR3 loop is CASRGTESNQPQHF. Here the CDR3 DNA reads TGTGCCAGTAGGGGGACGGAGAGCAATCAGCCCCAGCATTTT.

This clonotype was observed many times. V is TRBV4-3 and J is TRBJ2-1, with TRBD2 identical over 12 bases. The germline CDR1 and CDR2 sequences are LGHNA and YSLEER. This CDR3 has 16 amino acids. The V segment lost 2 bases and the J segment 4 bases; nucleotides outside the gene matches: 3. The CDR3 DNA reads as TGCGCCAGCAGCCAATCTAGCGGGGGGGCATACAATGAGCAGTTCTTC. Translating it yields CASSQSSGGAYNEQFF.

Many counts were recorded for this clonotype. As DNA, the CDR3 is TGTGCCAGCAGTTTGTCGTCTAGCACAGATACGCAGTATTTT. Protein product: CASSLSSSTDTQYF. The V gene is TRBV12-3 or TRBV12-4, the J gene TRBJ2-3; D is uncertain. The CDR3 is 14 amino acids. Trimming took 3 bases from V and 0 from J, leaving 7 bases between them.

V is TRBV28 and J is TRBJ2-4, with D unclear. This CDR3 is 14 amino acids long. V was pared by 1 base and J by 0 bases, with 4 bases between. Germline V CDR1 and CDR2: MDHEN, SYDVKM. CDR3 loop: CASSLFVAKNIQYF. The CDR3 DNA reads TGTGCCAGCAGTTTATTTGTAGCCAAAAACATTCAGTACTTC.

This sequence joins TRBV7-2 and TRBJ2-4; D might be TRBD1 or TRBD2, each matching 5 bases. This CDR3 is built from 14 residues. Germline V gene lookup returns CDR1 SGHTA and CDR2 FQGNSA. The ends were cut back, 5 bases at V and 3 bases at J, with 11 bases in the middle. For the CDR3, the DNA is TGTGCCAGCAGCATGGGACGCCACAAAAACATTCAGTACTTC. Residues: CASSMGRHKNIQYF.

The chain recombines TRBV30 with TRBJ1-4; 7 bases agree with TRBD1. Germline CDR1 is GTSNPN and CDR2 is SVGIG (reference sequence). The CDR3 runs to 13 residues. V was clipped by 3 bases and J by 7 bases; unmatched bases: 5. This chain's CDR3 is CAWRGQLGEKLFF. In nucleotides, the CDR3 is TGTGCCTGGAGGGGACAGTTGGGTGAAAAACTGTTTTTT.

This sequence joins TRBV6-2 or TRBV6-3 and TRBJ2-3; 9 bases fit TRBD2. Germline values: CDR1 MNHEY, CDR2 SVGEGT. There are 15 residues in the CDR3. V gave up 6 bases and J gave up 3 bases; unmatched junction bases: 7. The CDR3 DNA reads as TGTGCCAGCAGAACCAGCGGGAGGCTGACAGATACGCAGTATTTT. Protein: CASRTSGRLTDTQYF.

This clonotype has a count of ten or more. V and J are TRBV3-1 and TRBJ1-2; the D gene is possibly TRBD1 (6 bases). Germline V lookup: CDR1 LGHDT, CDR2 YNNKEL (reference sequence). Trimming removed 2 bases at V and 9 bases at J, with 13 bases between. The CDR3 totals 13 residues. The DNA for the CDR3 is TGTGCCAGCAGCCAAATCCAGGGGAGCAGCTACACCTTC. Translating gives CASSQIQGSSYTF.

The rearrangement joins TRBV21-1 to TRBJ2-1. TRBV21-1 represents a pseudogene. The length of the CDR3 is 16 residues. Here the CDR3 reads CASSKAHPSSYNEQFF. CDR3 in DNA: TGTGCCAGCAGCAAAGCTCACCCGAGCTCCTACAATGAGCAGTTCTTC.

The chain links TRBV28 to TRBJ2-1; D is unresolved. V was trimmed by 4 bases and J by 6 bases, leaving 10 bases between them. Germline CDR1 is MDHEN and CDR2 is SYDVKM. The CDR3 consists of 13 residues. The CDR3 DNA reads TGTGCCAGCAGTTCGCCCCTCCCCAATGAGCAGTTCTTC. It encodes CASSSPLPNEQFF.

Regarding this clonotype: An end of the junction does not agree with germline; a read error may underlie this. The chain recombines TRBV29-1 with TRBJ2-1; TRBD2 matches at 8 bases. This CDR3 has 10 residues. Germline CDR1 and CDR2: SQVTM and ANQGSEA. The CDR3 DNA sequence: TGCAGCGTAGAGAGCGGGAGCGGCCTCTTC. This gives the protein CSVESGSGLF.

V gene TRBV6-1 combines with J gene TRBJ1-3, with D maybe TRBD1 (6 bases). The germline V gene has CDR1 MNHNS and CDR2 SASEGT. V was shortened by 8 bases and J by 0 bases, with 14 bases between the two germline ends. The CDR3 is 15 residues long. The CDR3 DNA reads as TGTGCCAGCCGACAGGTGGGGAACTCTGGAAACACCATATATTTT. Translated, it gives CASRQVGNSGNTIYF.

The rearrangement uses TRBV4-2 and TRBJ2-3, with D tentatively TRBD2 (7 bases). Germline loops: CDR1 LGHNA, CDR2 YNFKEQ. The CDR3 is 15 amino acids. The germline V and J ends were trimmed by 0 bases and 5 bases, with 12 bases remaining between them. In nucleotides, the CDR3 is TGTGCCAGCAGCCAAGAGGCCGGGGGGCAAGATACGCAGTATTTT. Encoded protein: CASSQEAGGQDTQYF.

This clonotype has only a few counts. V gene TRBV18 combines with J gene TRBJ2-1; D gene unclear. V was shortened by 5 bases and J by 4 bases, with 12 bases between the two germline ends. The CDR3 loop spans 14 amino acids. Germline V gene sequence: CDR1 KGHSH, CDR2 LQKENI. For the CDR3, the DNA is TGTGCCAGCTCAGGATCCCAACTATACAATGAGCAGTTCTTC. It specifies CASSGSQLYNEQFF.

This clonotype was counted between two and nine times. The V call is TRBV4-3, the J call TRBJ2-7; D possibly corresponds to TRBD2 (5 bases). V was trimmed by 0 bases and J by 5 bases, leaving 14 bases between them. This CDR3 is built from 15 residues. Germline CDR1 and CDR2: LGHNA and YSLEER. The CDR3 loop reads CASSQDLGLGDEQYF. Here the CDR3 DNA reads TGCGCCAGCAGCCAAGATTTAGGACTTGGGGACGAGCAGTACTTC.

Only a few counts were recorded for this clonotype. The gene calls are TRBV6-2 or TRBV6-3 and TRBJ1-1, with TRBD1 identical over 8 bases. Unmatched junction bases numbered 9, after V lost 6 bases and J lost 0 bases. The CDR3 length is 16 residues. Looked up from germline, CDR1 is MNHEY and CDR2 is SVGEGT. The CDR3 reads CASRYPRDRLNTEAFF. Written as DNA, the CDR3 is TGTGCCAGCAGATACCCCCGGGACAGGTTGAACACTGAAGCTTTCTTT.

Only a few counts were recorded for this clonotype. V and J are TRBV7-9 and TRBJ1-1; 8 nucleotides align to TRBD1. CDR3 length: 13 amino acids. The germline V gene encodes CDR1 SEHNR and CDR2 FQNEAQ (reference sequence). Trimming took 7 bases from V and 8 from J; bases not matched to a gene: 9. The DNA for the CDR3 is TGTGCCAGCACCACGGACAGGGACCGAGAAGCTTTCTTT. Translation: CASTTDRDREAFF.

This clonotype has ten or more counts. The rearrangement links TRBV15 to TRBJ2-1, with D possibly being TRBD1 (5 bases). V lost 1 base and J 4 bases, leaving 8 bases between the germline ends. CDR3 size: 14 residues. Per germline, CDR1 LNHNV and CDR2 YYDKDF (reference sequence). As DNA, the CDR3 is TGTGCCACCAGCAGAGTGGGGCTGTACAATGAGCAGTTCTTC. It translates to CATSRVGLYNEQFF.

The chain's CDR3 is CASSYSGIDEQYF. The DNA for the CDR3 is TGTGCCAGCAGTTACTCGGGGATCGACGAGCAGTACTTC. The chain recombines TRBV6-2 or TRBV6-3 with TRBJ2-7; the D is unclear. The CDR3 is 13 residues long. The V end was cut by 0 bases, the J end by 5 bases, with 8 bases between. The germline CDR1 and CDR2 sequences are MNHEY and SVGEGT.

The CDR3 spells CASSAASGRTYNEQFF. CDR3 nucleotides: TGCGCCAGCAGCGCCGCTAGCGGGAGAACTTACAATGAGCAGTTCTTC. The chain has TRBV5-1 and TRBJ2-1; TRBD2 aligns across 10 bases. V was clipped by 4 bases and J by 4 bases; unmatched bases: 8. Looked up from germline, CDR1 is SGHRS and CDR2 is YFSETQ. The CDR3 totals 16 residues.

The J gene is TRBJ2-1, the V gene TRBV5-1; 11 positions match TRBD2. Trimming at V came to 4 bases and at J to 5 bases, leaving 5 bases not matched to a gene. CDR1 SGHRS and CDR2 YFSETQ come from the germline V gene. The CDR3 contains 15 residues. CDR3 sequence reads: CASSGGLAEDNEQFF. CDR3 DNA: TGCGCCAGCAGCGGGGGACTAGCGGAGGACAATGAGCAGTTCTTC.

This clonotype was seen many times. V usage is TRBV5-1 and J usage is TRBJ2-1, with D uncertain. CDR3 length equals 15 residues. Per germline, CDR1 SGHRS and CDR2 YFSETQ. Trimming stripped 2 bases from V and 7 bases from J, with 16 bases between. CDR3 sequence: CASSLGSHPSNEQFF. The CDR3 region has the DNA TGCGCCAGCAGCTTAGGGTCTCACCCTTCGAATGAGCAGTTCTTC.

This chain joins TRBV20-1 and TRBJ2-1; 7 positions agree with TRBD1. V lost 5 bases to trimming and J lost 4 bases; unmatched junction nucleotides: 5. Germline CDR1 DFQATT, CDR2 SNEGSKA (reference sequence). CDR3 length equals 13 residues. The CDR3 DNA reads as TGCAGTGCTCGCCGGGACAGATACAATGAGCAGTTCTTC. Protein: CSARRDRYNEQFF.

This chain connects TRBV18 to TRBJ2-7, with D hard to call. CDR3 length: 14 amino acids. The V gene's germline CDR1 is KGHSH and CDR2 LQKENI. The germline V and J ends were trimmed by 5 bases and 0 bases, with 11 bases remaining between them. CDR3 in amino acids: CASSSKLSSYEQYF. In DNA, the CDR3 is TGTGCCAGCTCATCGAAACTGTCCTCCTACGAGCAGTACTTC.